The sequence of this TCR beta chain was determined in a study of blood T cell repertoires in COVID-19. Across the whole study: Material from acute and convalescent COVID-19 was sourced from the United States, Italy and Spain. T cells, B-cell-depleted T cells, or PBMCs provided the cDNA or gDNA that served as material.

This clone was counted a single time. Per the study methods: By means of reference gene primer amplification, nucleated cell counts were estimated. Data came from immunoSEQ multiplex PCR; TCRdb stores just in-frame clones and leaves some out. V and J calls and clone size are given by that table; D and trimming were obtained from the DNA. The table shows under 150,000 clones, with approximately 83% occurring only once. Germline CDR1 reads SNHLY; CDR2 reads FYNNEI. The CDR3 covers 15 residues. V dropped 3 bases and J dropped 4; count of bases not matched to a gene: 6. This TCR derives from a middle-aged man with active or convalescent COVID-19. Sequencing used peripheral blood. The rearrangement links TRBV2 to TRBJ1-3; 7 nucleotides agree with TRBD1. The CDR3 DNA reads TGTGCCAGCAGTGACCAACAGGGGTCCGGAAACACCATATATTTT. This translates into CASSDQQGSGNTIYF.